Listed below are T cell receptor beta chains from one sample, sequenced in a study of shared clonotypes between healthy human individuals. Produced via immunoSEQ multiplex PCR; TCRdb's table is partial and in-frame only. The sample yields around 2.3 million clones, 95% seen once. The sample comprised naive CD4+ T cells sorted from blood. The receptors stem from a man aged 18 to 30 in good health. Both conserved end residues are part of each CDR3. Each record gives: CDR3 DNA, CDR3 protein, D gene, V gene, J gene, clone size. The D gene is left open where the match is weak. Rows may omit the clone size; those that give it use once, few, many or a size class.

TGCAGCGCCGGCAGGGGCGAGGAGACCCAGTACTTC	CSAGRGEETQYF	-	TRBV29-1	TRBJ2-5	-
TGCAGAGCGGACAGGGGGTACGAGCAGTACTTC	CRADRGYEQYF	TRBD1	TRBV29-1	TRBJ2-7	once
TGTGCCAGTAGTACACGAGGACAGGGCCTCTATGGCTACACCTTC	CASSTRGQGLYGYTF	TRBD1	TRBV19	TRBJ1-2	-
TGCGCCAGCAGTACCGGGAACAGGGATTACGGCTACACCTTC	CASSTGNRDYGYTF	-	TRBV5-1	TRBJ1-2	few
TGTGCCAGCTCAGCAGGGGCGACTAATGAAAAACTGTTTTTT	CASSAGATNEKLFF	-	TRBV18	TRBJ1-4	-
TGCAGTGCCGGGTTCGCTTTCTTT	CSAGFAFF	-	TRBV20-1	TRBJ1-1	-
TGCGCCAGCAGCCAATTCGCCTTGCTGGGGTTAGGTGAAAAACTGTTTTTT	CASSQFALLGLGEKLFF	-	TRBV4-3	TRBJ1-4	-
TGTGCCAGCAGCTTAGGTAGGGACAGGGCCAGCATCGGCTACACCTTC	CASSLGRDRASIGYTF	TRBD1	TRBV7-9	TRBJ1-2	-
TGTGCCAGCAGTTCCCTCGGGGGACTAGAGCATGAGCAGTTCTTC	CASSSLGGLEHEQFF	TRBD2	TRBV6-5	TRBJ2-1	-
TGTGCCAGCAGCTCCCGAAGCTTTTACGAGCAGTACTTC	CASSSRSFYEQYF	-	TRBV7-8	TRBJ2-7	-
TGTGCCAGCAGTGACAAGGGACAGGACTATGGCTACACCTTC	CASSDKGQDYGYTF	TRBD1	TRBV6-1	TRBJ1-2	-
TGTGCCAGCAGAGAGGGGACAAAGAGCACAGATACGCAGTATTTT	CASREGTKSTDTQYF	-	TRBV6-1	TRBJ2-3	once
TGTGCCAGCTCACCATACAGGGCCCCAGATACGCAGTATTTT	CASSPYRAPDTQYF	-	TRBV18	TRBJ2-3	-
TGTGCCAGCAGTGAAATCCAGGGTCAGCCCCAGCATTTT	CASSEIQGQPQHF	-	TRBV6-1	TRBJ1-5	-
TGTGCCATCAGTAGGGGTTCTGGCGGCTACGAGCAGTACTTC	CAISRGSGGYEQYF	-	TRBV10-3	TRBJ2-7	-
TGTGCCAGCAGTAGAGTCGGTTTGTATGAAAAACTGTTTTTT	CASSRVGLYEKLFF	-	TRBV27	TRBJ1-4	-
TGTGCCACAAGGGAGGGGACCTTGACTTATCGCAATCAGCCCCAGCATTTT	CATREGTLTYRNQPQHF	-	TRBV19	TRBJ1-5	-
TGTGCCAGCAGAGGACAGGGTATGAACTATGGCTACACCTTC	CASRGQGMNYGYTF	TRBD1	TRBV2	TRBJ1-2	-
TGTGCCAGCAGAGGAGGGACGGGGAACTATGGCTACACCTTC	CASRGGTGNYGYTF	-	TRBV25-1	TRBJ1-2	-
TGTGCCACCCGGGGACAGATGAACACCGGGGAGCTGTTTTTT	CATRGQMNTGELFF	TRBD1	TRBV5-4	TRBJ2-2	-
TGTGCCACCGGCAGGGGGGGTCATGAGACCCAGTACTTC	CATGRGGHETQYF	-	TRBV6-5	TRBJ2-5	-
TGCGCCAGCAGCTTAGCGACGCCCGCATATGGCTACACCTTC	CASSLATPAYGYTF	-	TRBV5-1	TRBJ1-2	-
TGTGCCTGGAGTGTTGGGAACACAGATACGCAGTATTTT	CAWSVGNTDTQYF	-	TRBV30	TRBJ2-3	-
TGCGCCAGCAGCCACGACCGGCTCATGAACACTGAAGCTTTCTTT	CASSHDRLMNTEAFF	-	TRBV4-3	TRBJ1-1	-
TGTGCCAGTAGTAGCCAGACAGGGGGCGTCTATGGCTACACCTTC	CASSSQTGGVYGYTF	TRBD1	TRBV19	TRBJ1-2	-
TGTGTCGTATCTCCATCGGGAAACACCATATATTTT	CVVSPSGNTIYF	-	TRBV6-6	TRBJ1-3	-